The T cell receptor beta chain under discussion was sequenced for a study of T cells after somatic rescue of genetic block (dated by TCRdb to 2018 to 2020). In the study overall: What the study looked at was long-term robustness, specifically in a T-cell system that came about through somatic rescue of a genetic block in T-cell development.

On this clone: It lacks a known antigen. No much larger clone exists at a distance of one base, and base qualities are not known.

The method behind the library was the immunoSEQ multiplex PCR assay. TCRdb carries this immuneACCESS record with in-frame sequences only. Its versions omit some clonotypes, under half of them owing to an unresolved V gene in the studies checked, with the rest unexplained. For this sample the table gives fewer than 150,000 clones, of which about 90% were detected only once. 1.4% to 1.5% of the sample lies in the top ten. V is cut by 4 bases and J by 6 bases, and the space between the germline ends is 16 bases. The CDR3, from cysteine to phenylalanine, totals 15 residues. Only the CDR3 DNA is retained, 45 bases long and in frame from the first base. Looking up the germline V gene (reference sequence) yields CDR1 SEHNR and CDR2 FQNEAQ.

The origin of this receptor is a woman younger than 30. Recombination connected TRBV7-9 to TRBJ1-5; the D gene is not confidently resolved. The sequenced sample was peripheral blood mononuclear cells (PBMCs). This receptor carries the CDR3 CASSSLEVEGQPQHF. The DNA sequence reads TGTGCCAGCAGCTCCCTGGAGGTGGAAGGTCAGCCCCAGCATTTT. The entire variable domain, with the stretches around the CDR3 drawn from the reference TRBV7-9 and TRBJ1-5 proteins, is DTGVSQNPRHKITKRGQNVTFRCDPISEHNRLYWYRQTLGQGPEFLTYFQNEAQLEKSRLLSDRFSAERPKGSFSTLEIQRTEQGDSAMYLCASSSLEVEGQPQHFGDGTRLSIL.